Listed below are T cell receptor beta chains from one sample, sequenced in a study of blood T cell repertoires in COVID-19. Measured with immunoSEQ multiplex PCR; TCRdb has only the in-frame clones, and not every one. The sample lists fewer than 350,000 clones, about nine tenths occurring once. Sequenced material: PBMCs or T cells enriched from blood (not recorded which). The receptors were sampled from a middle-aged woman who had recovered from COVID-19. Each CDR3 is given with its conserved first and last residue. The D gene is left open where the match is weak. Where a row states a size, it is once, few, many or the class of an expanded clone; other rows omit it.

TRBD2 | once | TRBJ2-2 | TRBV4-2 | TGTGCCAGCAGCCAGGCGGGGGGTGCCGGGGAGCTGTTTTTT | CASSQAGGAGELFF
. | . | TRBJ2-3 | TRBV24-1 | TGTGCCACCAGTGATTTAAAGGGGGTCACAGATACGCAGTATTTT | CATSDLKGVTDTQYF
TRBD2 | once | TRBJ2-7 | TRBV29-1 | TGCAGCGTTGAAGCTCAGGGAGGGGGACTAGGATGGGGTGAGCAGTACTTC | CSVEAQGGGLGWGEQYF
. | . | TRBJ2-7 | TRBV7-2 | TGTGCCAGCAGGCCCAGCCCCGCGGGCGAGCAGTACTTC | CASRPSPAGEQYF
TRBD2 | . | TRBJ2-7 | TRBV7-2 | TGTGCCAGCAGCCGCACCCCGGGACTAGCGGGAGCATACGAGCAGTACTTC | CASSRTPGLAGAYEQYF
. | . | TRBJ2-7 | TRBV19 | TGTGCCAGTAGTCGAGACAGGAATTACGAGCAGTACTTC | CASSRDRNYEQYF
. | . | TRBJ1-5 | TRBV6-2/TRBV6-3 | TGTGCCAGCAGTTACTCAGTAGCAGGGATTATTAGCAATCAGCCCCAGCATTTT | CASSYSVAGIISNQPQHF
. | . | TRBJ2-7 | TRBV2 | TGTGCCAGCAGCCCCCTCCAGCGCTACGAGCAGTACTTC | CASSPLQRYEQYF
TRBD1 | . | TRBJ2-6 | TRBV12-5 | TGTGCTAGTGGCTCAAGGGGGCCCACCTCTGGGGCCAACGTCCTGACTTTC | CASGSRGPTSGANVLTF
TRBD2 | . | TRBJ2-5 | TRBV11-2 | TGTGCCAGCAGCTCAACTCTCGGACTAGCGGGGATTCGAGAGACCCAGTACTTC | CASSSTLGLAGIRETQYF
. | . | TRBJ2-7 | TRBV2 | TGTGCCAGCGGAGGGACAGTGAACTACGAGCAGTACTTC | CASGGTVNYEQYF
. | . | TRBJ1-6 | TRBV28 | TGTGCCAGCAGTTTTGCCGGTTATAATTCACCCCTCCACTTT | CASSFAGYNSPLHF
TRBD1 | . | TRBJ2-7 | TRBV6-5 | TGTGCCAGCAGTTGGACAGGGGGAGGTCTCGAGCAGTACTTC | CASSWTGGGLEQYF
. | once | TRBJ1-5 | TRBV30 | TGTGCCTGGAGCTCGGTGTTTAGCAATCAGCCCCAGCATTTT | CAWSSVFSNQPQHF
. | . | TRBJ2-7 | TRBV11-1 | TGTGCCAGCAGCTTAGCCCTGGACAGCCCTGAGCAGTACTTC | CASSLALDSPEQYF
TRBD1 | once | TRBJ2-7 | TRBV28 | TGTGCCAGCAGTTTAATGGGACAGAGCTCCTACGAGCAGTACTTC | CASSLMGQSSYEQYF
. | . | TRBJ2-5 | TRBV9 | TGTGCCAGCAGCGCTGCTGACTTCGGGGCCCAGTACTTC | CASSAADFGAQYF
TRBD1 | few | TRBJ1-2 | TRBV7-2 | TGTGCCAGCAGCTCGACAGGGGCAGCTAACTATGGCTACACCTTC | CASSSTGAANYGYTF
. | . | TRBJ2-7 | TRBV4-1 | TGCGCCAGCAGCCAAGAAATAGAGGTGGGACACTACGAGCAGTACTTC | CASSQEIEVGHYEQYF
. | once | TRBJ1-1 | TRBV7-3 | TGTGCCAGCAGCTTAGCTTCCGGCGGCGTCGGCACTGAAGCTTTCTTT | CASSLASGGVGTEAFF
TRBD1 | . | TRBJ2-7 | TRBV19 | TGTGCCAGTAGTCTCAGGGGGCGATACGAGCAGTACTTC | CASSLRGRYEQYF
. | . | TRBJ1-2 | TRBV11-3 | TGTGCCAGCAGCTTAGATCTGAGGGGCTACACCTTC | CASSLDLRGYTF